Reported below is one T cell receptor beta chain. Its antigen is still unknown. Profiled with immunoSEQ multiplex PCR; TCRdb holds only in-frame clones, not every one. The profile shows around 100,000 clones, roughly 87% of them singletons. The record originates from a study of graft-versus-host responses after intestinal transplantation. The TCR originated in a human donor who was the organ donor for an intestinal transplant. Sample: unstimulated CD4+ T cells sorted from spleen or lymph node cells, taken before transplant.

CDR3: CASSRQGNEGSPLHF. Here the CDR3 DNA reads TGTGCCAGTAGCAGACAGGGAAATGAAGGATCACCCCTCCACTTT. V is TRBV19 and J is TRBJ1-6, with TRBD1 matching 7 bases. V lost 6 bases and J lost 10; bases outside the gene matches: 12. The CDR3 runs 15 residues. CDR1 is LNHDA and CDR2 is SQIVND in the germline V gene (reference sequence).